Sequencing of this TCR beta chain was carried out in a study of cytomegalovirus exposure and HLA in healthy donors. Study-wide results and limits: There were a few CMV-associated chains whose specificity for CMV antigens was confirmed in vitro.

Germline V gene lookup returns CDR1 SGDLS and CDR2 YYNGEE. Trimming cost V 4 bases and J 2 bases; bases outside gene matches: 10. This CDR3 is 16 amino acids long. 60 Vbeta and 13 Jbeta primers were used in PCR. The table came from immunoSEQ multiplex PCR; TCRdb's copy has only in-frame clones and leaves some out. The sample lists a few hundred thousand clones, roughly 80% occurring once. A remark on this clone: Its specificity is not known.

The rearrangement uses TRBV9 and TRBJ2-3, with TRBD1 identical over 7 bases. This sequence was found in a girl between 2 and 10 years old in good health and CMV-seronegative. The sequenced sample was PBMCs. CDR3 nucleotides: TGTGCCAGCAGCCCACGACAGGGTAGTCCCACAGATACGCAGTATTTT. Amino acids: CASSPRQGSPTDTQYF.